Listed below are T cell receptor beta chains from one sample, sequenced in a study of breast tumors, draining lymph nodes, adjacent tissues. Each CDR3 protein gets one entry after TCRdb re-called the multiplex PCR reads with MiXCR. The profile shows tens of thousands of distinct CDR3 sequences, approximately 31% of them singletons. The source material was axillary lymph node tissue. These receptors were collected from a female donor with breast cancer. Some clones in this sample may be carry-over from other donors' samples. The CDR3 runs from the conserved cysteine through the conserved F or W. The D gene is left open where the match is weak. Some rows mark clone size as missing; the rest say once, few, many or name a class of expanded clone.

d_gene | abundance | j_gene | v_gene | len | CDR3aa | CDR3nt
TRBD2 | many | TRBJ2-2 | TRBV12-3/TRBV12-4 | 17 | CASSPQGLAGDFGELFF | TGTGCCAGCAGTCCCCAGGGACTAGCGGGAGACTTCGGGGAGCTGTTTTTT
TRBD1 | many | TRBJ1-1 | TRBV29-1 | 14 | CSLGDGTEDTEAFF | TGCAGTCTCGGGGATGGGACAGAAGACACTGAAGCTTTCTTT
- | many | TRBJ2-1 | TRBV12-3/TRBV12-4 | 15 | CASSLAPGLASEQFF | TGTGCCAGCAGTTTAGCTCCCGGTTTAGCATCTGAGCAGTTCTTC
TRBD2 | few | TRBJ2-7 | TRBV9 | 15 | CASSPSGTSGNEQYF | TGTGCCAGCAGCCCGTCCGGGACTAGCGGGAACGAGCAGTACTTC
- | many | TRBJ2-3 | TRBV5-8 | 15 | CASSFFGSSTDTQYF | TGTGCCAGCAGCTTTTTTGGATCTAGCACAGATACGCAGTATTTT
TRBD2 | many | TRBJ2-1 | TRBV5-6 | 14 | CASSLLAGYNEQFF | TGTGCCAGCAGCTTACTAGCGGGATACAATGAGCAGTTCTTC
TRBD2 | many | TRBJ2-1 | TRBV5-6 | 13 | CASTLAGVNEQFF | TGTGCCAGCACGCTAGCGGGAGTCAATGAGCAGTTCTTC
TRBD2 | - | TRBJ2-3 | TRBV5-1 | 19 | CASSLETSGDPLNTDTQYF | TGCGCCAGCAGCTTGGAGACTAGCGGGGACCCACTCAACACAGATACGCAGTATTTT
- | - | TRBJ1-6 | TRBV6-6 | 14 | CASRHAHDDSPLHF | TGTGCCAGCAGACATGCACATGACGATTCACCCCTCCACTTT
TRBD2 | few | TRBJ2-3 | TRBV6-5 | 17 | CASSHGIAGAFTDTQYF | TGTGCCAGCAGTCACGGAATAGCGGGAGCTTTCACAGATACGCAGTATTTT
- | few | TRBJ2-6 | TRBV12-3/TRBV12-4 | 12 | CASESGANVLTF | TGTGCCAGCGAGTCTGGGGCCAACGTCCTGACTTTC
- | many | TRBJ1-5 | TRBV7-2 | 14 | CASSSGLSNQPQHF | TGTGCCAGCAGCTCGGGGCTTAGCAATCAGCCCCAGCATTTT
- | many | TRBJ2-2 | TRBV4-3 | 16 | CASSPRTPSSTGELFF | TGCGCCAGCAGCCCGCGGACCCCATCCAGCACCGGGGAGCTGTTTTTT
- | many | TRBJ2-2 | TRBV7-9 | 14 | CASSQGGTLRELFF | TGTGCCAGCAGCCAAGGGGGGACACTGCGGGAGCTGTTTTTT
TRBD1 | many | TRBJ2-7 | TRBV20-1 | 16 | CSARDPGTGGTYEQYF | TGCAGTGCTAGAGATCCCGGAACAGGGGGAACCTACGAACAGTACTTC
- | many | TRBJ2-2 | TRBV10-2 | 16 | CASSDVRGRGTGELFF | TGCGCCAGCAGTGATGTCCGGGGCAGGGGCACCGGGGAGCTGTTTTTT
- | - | TRBJ2-3 | TRBV7-3 | 14 | CASSLMASSHTQYF | TGTGCCAGCAGCTTAATGGCTAGCTCACATACGCAGTATTTC
- | many | TRBJ2-5 | TRBV10-3 | 14 | CAISELAGQETQYF | TGTGCCATCAGTGAGTTGGCAGGCCAAGAGACCCAGTACTTC
TRBD2 | many | TRBJ2-1 | TRBV3-1 | 15 | CASSLSASGGWEQFF | TGTGCCAGCAGCCTATCGGCTAGCGGGGGATGGGAGCAGTTCTTC
- | many | TRBJ1-4 | TRBV20-1 | 16 | CSAPPYRAGAGEKLFF | TGCAGTGCTCCCCCATACCGGGCAGGGGCGGGGGAAAAACTGTTTTTT
TRBD2 | many | TRBJ2-3 | TRBV20-1 | 15 | CSATGTRTSTDTQYF | TGCAGTGCAACCGGGACTAGAACTAGCACAGATACGCAGTATTTT
TRBD1 | many | TRBJ1-2 | TRBV20-1 | 14 | CSASHVGTGRGYTF | TGCAGTGCTAGCCACGTCGGGACAGGGAGGGGCTACACCTTC